The rows below give T cell receptor beta chains drawn from one sample of a study of T-cell reconstitution after alpha-beta-depleted transplantation in children. TCRdb used MiXCR to reprocess the PCR reads, holding one entry per CDR3 protein. The repertoire holds about 590,000 distinct CDR3 sequences, with 10% to 15% as singletons. Sequenced here: PBMCs, mostly from graft donor cells, sampled 360 days after TCRalphabeta/CD19-depleted stem cell transplant. These receptors all stem from a male patient aged 10 to 17 who had a stem cell transplant for acute myeloid leukemia, so the T cells may come from the graft donor. The CDR3 runs from the conserved cysteine through the conserved F or W. D genes are given only for firm matches. Some rows mark clone size as missing; the rest say once, few, many or name a class of expanded clone.

clone_size,d_call,j_call,v_call,cdr3_aa,cdr3_nt
-,-,TRBJ2-2,TRBV5-1,CASSLALGDTGELFF,TGCGCCAGCAGCTTGGCCCTCGGGGACACCGGGGAGCTGTTTTTT
-,TRBD1,TRBJ2-7,TRBV5-1,CASSLGQGFSYEQYF,TGCGCCAGCAGCTTGGGACAGGGCTTCTCCTACGAGCAGTACTTC
-,-,TRBJ1-3,TRBV5-1,CASSQTSGPSYSSGNTIYF,TGCGCCAGCAGCCAAACGTCGGGGCCGTCTTACTCCTCTGGAAACACCATATATTTT
few,-,TRBJ2-2,TRBV10-3,CAISEGTYTGELFF,TGTGCCATCAGTGAGGGCACTTACACCGGGGAGCTGTTTTTT
few,TRBD1,TRBJ1-1,TRBV4-2,CASSQVPGQGANTEAFF,TGTGCCAGCAGCCAAGTCCCGGGACAGGGAGCGAACACTGAAGCTTTCTTT
-,TRBD1,TRBJ1-1,TRBV5-1,CASSWTGAVNTEAFF,TGCGCCAGCAGCTGGACAGGGGCAGTGAACACTGAAGCTTTCTTT
few,TRBD1,TRBJ2-2,TRBV6-5,CASSYRDSTGELFF,TGTGCCAGCAGTTACCGGGACAGTACCGGGGAGCTGTTTTTT
few,-,TRBJ2-2,TRBV20-1,CSAPRLPGTGELFF,TGCAGTGCGCCCCGCCTACCGGGGACCGGGGAGCTGTTTTTT
few,TRBD2,TRBJ2-1,TRBV19,CASSIGSSGGTEQFF,TGTGCCAGTAGTATAGGGTCTAGCGGAGGGACTGAGCAGTTCTTC
-,TRBD2,TRBJ2-1,TRBV12-3/TRBV12-4,CARRRRTSGSNEQFF,TGTGCCCGCAGAAGGAGGACTAGCGGGAGTAATGAGCAGTTCTTC
-,-,TRBJ2-6,TRBV9,CASSVAGYGISGANVLTF,TGTGCCAGCAGCGTAGCGGGATACGGGATCTCTGGGGCCAACGTCCTGACTTTC
-,-,TRBJ2-3,TRBV30,CAWSTSSVDTQYF,TGTGCCTGGAGTACCTCTAGTGTGGATACGCAGTATTTT
many,-,TRBJ1-6,TRBV12-3/TRBV12-4,CASSFWGVGSPLHF,TGTGCCAGCAGTTTCTGGGGTGTTGGGTCACCCCTCCACTTT
few,TRBD2,TRBJ2-7,TRBV11-1,CASSPGGLATYEQYF,TGTGCCAGCAGCCCGGGGGGACTAGCGACCTACGAGCAGTACTTC
few,-,TRBJ2-1,TRBV28,CASSLHLGSSSYNEQFF,TGTGCCAGCAGTCTCCACTTAGGGAGCAGCTCCTACAATGAGCAGTTCTTC
many,-,TRBJ1-1,TRBV29-1,CSVEGRAHTEAFF,TGCAGCGTTGAAGGCCGGGCCCACACTGAAGCTTTCTTT
-,-,TRBJ1-2,TRBV24-1,CAFKRTGGHRGYTF,TGTGCCTTTAAAAGAACAGGAGGGCACCGGGGCTACACCTTC
few,-,TRBJ1-1,TRBV29-1,CSVEGRWGASATEAFF,TGCAGCGTTGAAGGTCGGTGGGGGGCGTCTGCCACTGAAGCTTTCTTT
few,-,TRBJ2-7,TRBV29-1,CSVQTGTFYEQYF,TGCAGCGTTCAAACCGGGACATTCTACGAGCAGTACTTC
-,-,TRBJ2-7,TRBV28,CASSLWTPPYEQYF,TGTGCCAGCAGTTTATGGACGCCTCCCTACGAGCAGTACTTC
few,-,TRBJ2-2,TRBV28,CASSASYGYGPGELFF,TGTGCCAGCAGTGCGAGCTATGGGTACGGTCCCGGGGAGCTGTTTTTT
few,-,TRBJ2-1,TRBV7-2,CASSLASISYNEQFF,TGTGCCAGCAGCTTAGCATCGATTTCCTACAATGAGCAGTTCTTC